Shown below are 16 T cell receptor beta chains from a single sample sequenced in a study of CD8 T cells in ankylosing spondylitis. Their target antigens are unknown. MiXCR, run by TCRdb on the 5' RACE reads, gives a single entry per CDR3 protein. This sample yields roughly 670,000 distinct CDR3 sequences, of which 15% to 20% are seen a single time; under 20% belongs to the top ten. Study-wide results and caveats: Typical of ankylosing spondylitis blood, it appeared, was a TCR beta motif of several highly homologous variants.

Sequencing was performed on blood, either unsorted or a sorted T cell fraction (not recorded which). Source of these receptors: a male donor with ankylosing spondylitis.

CDR3 region: CASSQVWAQETQYF. As DNA, the CDR3 is TGCGCCAGCAGCCAAGTTTGGGCACAAGAGACCCAGTACTTC. This chain uses TRBV4-1 with TRBJ2-5; D unresolved. The V gene lost 1 base and the J gene lost 2 bases, with 8 bases spanning the gap. CDR1 MGHRA and CDR2 YSYEKL come from the germline V gene. The CDR3 extends over 14 amino acids.

The V and J genes are TRBV29-1 and TRBJ2-2; D is tentatively TRBD1 or TRBD2 (5 bases each). CDR3 length equals 14 residues. The V gene's germline CDR1 is SQVTM and CDR2 ANQGSEA. V was pared by 4 bases and J by 4 bases, with 13 bases between. As DNA, the CDR3 is TGCAGCGTTGCCGGGGACCCGCGCACCGGGGAGCTGTTTTTT. This translates into CSVAGDPRTGELFF.

This clonotype has more than one count but fewer than ten. The chain carries TRBV6-1 and TRBJ2-3; TRBD2 matches at 10 bases. Germline trimming cut 6 bases from V and 3 bases from J; bases unmatched to any gene: 9. CDR3 length: 16 residues. The germline V gene has CDR1 MNHNS and CDR2 SASEGT. The DNA of the CDR3 is TGTGCCAGCAGAAGAACCGGGACTAGCGAGACAGATACGCAGTATTTT. It is translated as CASRRTGTSETDTQYF.

The chain carries TRBV20-1 and TRBJ1-2; D unclear. Germline V gives CDR1 DFQATT, CDR2 SNEGSKA (reference sequence). The V gene lost 4 bases and the J gene lost 0 bases, with 9 bases spanning the gap. The CDR3 contains 13 residues. The CDR3 DNA is TGCAGTGCTACGGAGTCCTCTAACTATGGCTACACCTTC. The encoded protein is CSATESSNYGYTF.

This clonotype was seen a few times. The genes are TRBV6-2 or TRBV6-3 and TRBJ2-7; 13 bases are shared with TRBD2. The trim removed 7 bases at V and 6 bases at J, leaving 3 bases unmatched. Germline CDR1 is MNHEY and CDR2 is SVGEGT. The CDR3 has 13 residues. CDR3 coding DNA: TGTGCCAGCAAGACTAGCGGGAGGTCCGAGCAGTACTTC. It translates to CASKTSGRSEQYF.

This clonotype was counted at least ten times. This rearrangement joins TRBV30 to TRBJ2-7; TRBD2 agrees at 8 bases. CDR1 GTSNPN and CDR2 SVGIG come from the germline V gene (reference sequence). The length of the CDR3 is 15 residues. With 1 base clipped from V and 2 bases from J, the junction kept 7 bases outside the gene matches. In DNA form, the CDR3 reads TGTGCCTGGAGTGAGATAACGGGGGGGCCCTACGAGCAGTACTTC. It is translated as CAWSEITGGPYEQYF.

The CDR3 DNA sequence: TGTGCCAGCAGTGATCAAATCTATGGCTACACCTTC. It codes for CASSDQIYGYTF. The chain couples TRBV25-1 to TRBJ1-2; no clear D. The V end was cut by 3 bases, the J end by 4 bases, with 6 bases between. The CDR3 has 12 residues. Germline V gene sequence: CDR1 MGHDK, CDR2 SYGVNS.

CDR3 nucleotide sequence: TGCAGTGCTAGTTGGGCCCCCCGAGGGTTCTACGAGCAGTACTTC. Protein product: CSASWAPRGFYEQYF. V is TRBV20-1 and J is TRBJ2-7; D is perhaps TRBD2 (5 bases). CDR1 and CDR2 from the germline V gene are DFQATT and SNEGSKA (reference sequence). V was shortened by 3 bases and J by 3 bases, with 18 bases between the two germline ends. This CDR3 is 15 amino acids long.

The chain recombines TRBV20-1 with TRBJ2-1, with 14 bases identical to TRBD2. CDR1 is DFQATT, CDR2 SNEGSKA, per germline (reference sequence). After removal of 1 base from V and 9 bases from J, the junction contained 8 bases not matched to a gene. The CDR3 spans 16 residues. The CDR3 loop reads CSARAGTSGRYSEQFF. DNA of the CDR3: TGCAGTGCTAGAGCGGGGACTAGCGGGAGATATTCTGAGCAGTTCTTC.

There are a few counts of this clonotype. This chain uses TRBV11-1 with TRBJ1-2; the match to TRBD1 covers 7 bases. This CDR3 is 18 amino acids long. Germline assignment: CDR1 SGHAT and CDR2 FQDESV (reference sequence). Trimming at V came to 1 base and at J to 4 bases, leaving 15 bases not matched to a gene. The CDR3 DNA reads as TGTGCCAGCAGCTTAGAGGGTTTGGGGACAGTCCCTTTCTATGGCTACACCTTC. It specifies CASSLEGLGTVPFYGYTF. Drawing the rest from reference TRBV11-1 and TRBJ1-2, the complete variable domain is EAEVAQSPRYKITEKSQAVAFWCDPISGHATLYWYRQILGQGPELLVQFQDESVVDDSQLPKDRFSAERLKGVDSTLKIQPAELGDSAMYLCASSLEGLGTVPFYGYTFGSGTRLTVV.

This clonotype was seen a handful of times. The gene calls are TRBV5-6 and TRBJ2-1; tentatively, D is TRBD1 or TRBD2 (5 bases each). The V gene's germline CDR1 is SGHDT and CDR2 YYEEEE. CDR3 length: 14 amino acids. Trimming took off 2 bases at V and 6 bases at J, with 12 bases between the two ends. The CDR3 sequence: CASSFNGGGNEQFF. The CDR3 DNA follows: TGTGCCAGCAGCTTCAACGGTGGGGGCAATGAGCAGTTCTTC.

The V and J genes are TRBV10-3 and TRBJ1-1; 7 nucleotides line up with TRBD1. Germline V gene data show CDR1 as ENHRY and CDR2 as SYGVKD. V dropped 4 bases and J dropped 7; count of bases not matched to a gene: 3. There are 12 residues in the CDR3. The CDR3 DNA reads TGTGCCATCAGTGGTCAGGGGGTTGAAGCTTTCTTT. This encodes CAISGQGVEAFF.

This clonotype was detected a few times. CDR3 bases: TGCAGCCCCGGGAGGGCGGGTAGCACAGATACGCAGTATTTT. Its translation: CSPGRAGSTDTQYF. V is TRBV20-1 and J is TRBJ2-3, with 8 bases that match TRBD2. The CDR3 spans 14 residues. In germline, CDR1 is DFQATT, CDR2 SNEGSKA (reference sequence).

V and J are TRBV30 and TRBJ2-1; tentative D call: TRBD1 (6 bases). Trimming pared 8 bases from V and 5 bases from J, leaving 13 bases between. CDR3 length: 12 residues. Germline lookup yields CDR1 GTSNPN and CDR2 SVGIG (reference sequence). CDR3 nucleotides: TGTGCCGGGACAAGGATCGACAATGAGCAGTTCTTC. It encodes CAGTRIDNEQFF.

The CDR3 protein is CASSADGHTEAFF. CDR3 DNA: TGTGCCAGCAGTGCCGACGGACACACTGAAGCTTTCTTT. This chain joins TRBV28 and TRBJ1-1, with D unresolved. V lost 5 bases to trimming and J lost 3 bases, with 10 bases between them. Germline CDR1 is MDHEN and CDR2 is SYDVKM. There are 13 residues in the CDR3. The variable domain in full, with the rest retrieved from reference TRBV28 and TRBJ1-1, is DVKVTQSSRYLVKRTGEKVFLECVQDMDHENMFWYRQDPGLGLRLIYFSYDVKMKEKGDIPEGYSVSREKKERFSLILESASTNQTSMYLCASSADGHTEAFFGQGTRLTVV.

This clonotype has only a few counts. This chain uses TRBV20-1 with TRBJ1-4; 8 nucleotides line up with TRBD1. In germline, CDR1 is DFQATT, CDR2 SNEGSKA (reference sequence). The CDR3 is made up of 16 amino acids. With 0 bases clipped from V and 4 bases from J, the junction kept 7 bases outside the gene matches. The CDR3 sequence: CSAREDRVWGNEKLFF. In nucleotides, the CDR3 is TGCAGTGCTAGAGAGGACAGGGTTTGGGGTAATGAAAAACTGTTTTTT.